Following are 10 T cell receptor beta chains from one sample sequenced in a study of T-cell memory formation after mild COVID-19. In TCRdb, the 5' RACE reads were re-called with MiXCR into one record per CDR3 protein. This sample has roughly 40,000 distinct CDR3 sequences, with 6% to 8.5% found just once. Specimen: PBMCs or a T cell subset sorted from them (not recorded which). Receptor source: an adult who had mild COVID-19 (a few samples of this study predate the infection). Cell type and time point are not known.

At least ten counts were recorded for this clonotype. The CDR3 DNA reads as TGTGCCAGCAGCTTGGAGGGGACCCGCAATGAGCAGTTCTTC. It is translated as CASSLEGTRNEQFF. V and J are TRBV5-4 and TRBJ2-1, with D perhaps assigned TRBD1 or TRBD2 (5 bases each). Deletions cut 0 bases from V and 6 bases from J, with 10 bases between. CDR3 length equals 14 residues. The germline CDR1 and CDR2 sequences are SGHNT and YYREEE (reference sequence).

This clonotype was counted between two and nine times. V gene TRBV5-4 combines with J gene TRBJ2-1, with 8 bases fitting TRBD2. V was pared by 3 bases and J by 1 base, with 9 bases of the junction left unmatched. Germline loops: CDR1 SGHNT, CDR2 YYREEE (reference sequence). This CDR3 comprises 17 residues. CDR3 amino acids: CASSSGGAYGSYNEQFF. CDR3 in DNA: TGTGCCAGCAGCTCCGGGGGGGCCTACGGTTCCTACAATGAGCAGTTCTTC.

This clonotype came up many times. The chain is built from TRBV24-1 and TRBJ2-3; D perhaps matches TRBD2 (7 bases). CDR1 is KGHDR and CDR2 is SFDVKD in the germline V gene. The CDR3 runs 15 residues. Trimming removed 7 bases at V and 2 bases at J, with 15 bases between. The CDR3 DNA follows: TGTGCCACCAGCCCCGGGCGGGGGCCCACAGATACGCAGTATTTT. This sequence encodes CATSPGRGPTDTQYF.

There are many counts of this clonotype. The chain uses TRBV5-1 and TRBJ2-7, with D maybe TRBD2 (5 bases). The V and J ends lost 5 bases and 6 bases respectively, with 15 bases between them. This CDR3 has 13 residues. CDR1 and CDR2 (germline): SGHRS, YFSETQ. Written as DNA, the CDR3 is TGCGCCAGCAGAGAGGGAATCTACGGCGAGCAGTACTTC. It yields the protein CASREGIYGEQYF.

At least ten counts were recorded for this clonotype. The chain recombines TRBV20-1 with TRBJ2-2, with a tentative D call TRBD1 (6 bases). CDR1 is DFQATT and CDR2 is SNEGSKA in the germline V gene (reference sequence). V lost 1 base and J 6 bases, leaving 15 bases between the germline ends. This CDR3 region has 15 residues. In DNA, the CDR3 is TGCAGTGCTAGAGGATCAGGGGTTGGGGCCGGGGAGCTGTTTTTT. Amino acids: CSARGSGVGAGELFF.

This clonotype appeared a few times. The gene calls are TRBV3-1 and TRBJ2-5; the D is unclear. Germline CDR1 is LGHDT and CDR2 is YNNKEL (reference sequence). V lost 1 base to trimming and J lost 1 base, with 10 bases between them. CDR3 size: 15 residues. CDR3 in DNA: TGTGCCAGCAGCCAAGGGACGGTCGTCCAAGAGACCCAGTACTTC. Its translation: CASSQGTVVQETQYF.

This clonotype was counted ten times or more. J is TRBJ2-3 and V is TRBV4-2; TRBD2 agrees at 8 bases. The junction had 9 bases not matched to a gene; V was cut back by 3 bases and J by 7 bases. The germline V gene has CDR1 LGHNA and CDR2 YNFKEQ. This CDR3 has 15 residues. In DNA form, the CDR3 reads TGTGCCAGCAGCCAGGGACGGGAGGGCCTTTATACGCAGTATTTT. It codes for CASSQGREGLYTQYF.

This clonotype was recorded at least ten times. Here the CDR3 DNA reads TGTGCCAGCAGCTTAGGCGCTAGCGGGAGGGCCGACAATGAGCAGTTCTTC. Protein: CASSLGASGRADNEQFF. V is TRBV7-8 and J is TRBJ2-1; 12 bases fit TRBD2. Germline values: CDR1 SGHVS, CDR2 FQNEAQ. V was pared by 1 base and J by 5 bases, with 6 bases of the junction left unmatched. The CDR3 is 17 amino acids.

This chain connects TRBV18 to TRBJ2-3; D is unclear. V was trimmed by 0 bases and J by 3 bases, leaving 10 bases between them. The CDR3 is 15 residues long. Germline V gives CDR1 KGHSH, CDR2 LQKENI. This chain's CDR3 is CASSPPARITDTQYF. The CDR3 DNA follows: TGTGCCAGCTCACCACCGGCGAGGATTACAGATACGCAGTATTTT.

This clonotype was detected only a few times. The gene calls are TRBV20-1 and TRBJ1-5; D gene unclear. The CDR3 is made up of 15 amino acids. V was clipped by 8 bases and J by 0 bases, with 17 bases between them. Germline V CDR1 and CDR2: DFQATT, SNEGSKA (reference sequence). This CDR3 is CSQTDGSYSNQPQHF. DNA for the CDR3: TGCAGTCAAACGGACGGGTCGTATAGCAATCAGCCCCAGCATTTT.